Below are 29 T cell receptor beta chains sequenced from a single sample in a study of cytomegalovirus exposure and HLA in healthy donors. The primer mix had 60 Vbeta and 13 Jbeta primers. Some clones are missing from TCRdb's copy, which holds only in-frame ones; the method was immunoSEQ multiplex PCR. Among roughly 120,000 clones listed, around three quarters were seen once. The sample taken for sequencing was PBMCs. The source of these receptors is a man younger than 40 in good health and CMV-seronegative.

The CDR3 DNA is TGTGCCAGCAGCTTTCCCGAGGGGGGGTCCCACGAGCAGTACTTC. The encoded protein is CASSFPEGGSHEQYF. The chain joins TRBV5-4 to TRBJ2-7, with a tentative D call TRBD2 (7 bases). There are 15 residues in the CDR3. V gave up 2 bases and J gave up 5 bases, with 17 bases separating them. Germline-derived CDR1 and CDR2 are SGHNT and YYREEE (reference sequence).

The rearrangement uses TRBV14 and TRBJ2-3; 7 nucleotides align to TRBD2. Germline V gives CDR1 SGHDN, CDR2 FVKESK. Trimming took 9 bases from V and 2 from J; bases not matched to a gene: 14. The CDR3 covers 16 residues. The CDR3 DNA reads TGTGCCAGTAGTCTAGCGGCAACCTATTACACAGATACGCAGTATTTT. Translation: CASSLAATYYTDTQYF.

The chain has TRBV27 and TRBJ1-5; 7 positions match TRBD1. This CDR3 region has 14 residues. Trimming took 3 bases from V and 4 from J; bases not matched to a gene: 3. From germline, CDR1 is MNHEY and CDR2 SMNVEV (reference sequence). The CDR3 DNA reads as TGTGCCAGCAGTTTTGTACAGGGGAATCAGCCCCAGCATTTT. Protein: CASSFVQGNQPQHF.

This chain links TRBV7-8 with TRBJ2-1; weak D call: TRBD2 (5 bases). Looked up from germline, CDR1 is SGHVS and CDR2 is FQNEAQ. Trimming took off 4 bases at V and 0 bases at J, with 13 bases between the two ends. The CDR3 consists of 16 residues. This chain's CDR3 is CASSSIAPSSYNEQFF. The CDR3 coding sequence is TGTGCCAGCAGCTCGATAGCGCCGAGCTCCTACAATGAGCAGTTCTTC.

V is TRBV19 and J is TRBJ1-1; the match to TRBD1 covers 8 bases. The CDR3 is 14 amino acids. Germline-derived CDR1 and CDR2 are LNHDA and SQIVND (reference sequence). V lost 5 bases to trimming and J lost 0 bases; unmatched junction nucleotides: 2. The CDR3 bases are TGTGCCAGTAGTTTGGGACAGGTGAACACTGAAGCTTTCTTT. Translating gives CASSLGQVNTEAFF.

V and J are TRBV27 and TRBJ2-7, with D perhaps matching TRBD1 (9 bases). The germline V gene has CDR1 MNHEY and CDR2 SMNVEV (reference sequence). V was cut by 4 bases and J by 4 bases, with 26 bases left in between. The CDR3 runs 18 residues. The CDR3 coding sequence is TGTGCCAGCAGTTCCGGGACAGGGAACGACGGGGGGGGTTACGAGCAGTACTTC. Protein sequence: CASSSGTGNDGGGYEQYF.

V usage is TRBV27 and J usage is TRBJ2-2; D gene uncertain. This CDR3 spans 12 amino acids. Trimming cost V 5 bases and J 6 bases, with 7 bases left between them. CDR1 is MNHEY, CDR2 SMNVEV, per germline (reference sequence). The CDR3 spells CASSLLAGELFF. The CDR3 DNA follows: TGTGCCAGCAGTCTACTCGCCGGGGAGCTGTTTTTT.

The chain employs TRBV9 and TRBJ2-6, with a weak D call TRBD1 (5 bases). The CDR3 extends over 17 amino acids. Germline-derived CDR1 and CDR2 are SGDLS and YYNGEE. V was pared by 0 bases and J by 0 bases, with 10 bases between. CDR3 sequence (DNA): TGTGCCAGCAGCGTAGGTTTAGGGGACTCTGGGGCCAACGTCCTGACTTTC. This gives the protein CASSVGLGDSGANVLTF. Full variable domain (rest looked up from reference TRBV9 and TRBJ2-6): DSGVTQTPKHLITATGQRVTLRCSPRSGDLSVYWYQQSLDQGLQFLIQYYNGEERAKGNILERFSAQQFPDLHSELNLSSLELGDSALYFCASSVGLGDSGANVLTFGAGSRLTVL.

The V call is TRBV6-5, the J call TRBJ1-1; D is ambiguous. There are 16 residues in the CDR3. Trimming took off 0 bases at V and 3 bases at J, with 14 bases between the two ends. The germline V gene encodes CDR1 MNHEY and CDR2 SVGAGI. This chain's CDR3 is CASSYSMRALDTEAFF. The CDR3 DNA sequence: TGTGCCAGCAGTTACTCGATGCGGGCTCTGGACACTGAAGCTTTCTTT.

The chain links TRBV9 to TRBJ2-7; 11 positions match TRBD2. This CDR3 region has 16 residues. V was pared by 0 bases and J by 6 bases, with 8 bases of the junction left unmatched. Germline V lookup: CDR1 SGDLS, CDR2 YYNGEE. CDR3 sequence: CASSVALLAGEGEQYF. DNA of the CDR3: TGTGCCAGCAGCGTAGCTCTACTAGCGGGAGAGGGCGAGCAGTACTTC.

The CDR3, as DNA: TGTGCCAGCAGCCCACCTAGCGCAAAAACCTACGAGCAGTACTTC. Translation: CASSPPSAKTYEQYF. The rearrangement joins TRBV7-9 to TRBJ2-7, with D possibly TRBD2 on 6 matching bases. Deletions cut 5 bases from V and 2 bases from J, with 16 bases between. The length of the CDR3 is 15 residues. The germline CDR1 and CDR2 sequences are SEHNR and FQNEAQ (reference sequence).

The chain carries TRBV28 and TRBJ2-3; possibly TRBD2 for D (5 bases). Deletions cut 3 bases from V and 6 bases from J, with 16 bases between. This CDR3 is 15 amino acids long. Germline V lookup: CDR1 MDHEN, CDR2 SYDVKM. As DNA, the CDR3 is TGTGCCAGCAGTTTCCGGGGAAAGATTTCCGATACGCAGTATTTT. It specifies CASSFRGKISDTQYF.

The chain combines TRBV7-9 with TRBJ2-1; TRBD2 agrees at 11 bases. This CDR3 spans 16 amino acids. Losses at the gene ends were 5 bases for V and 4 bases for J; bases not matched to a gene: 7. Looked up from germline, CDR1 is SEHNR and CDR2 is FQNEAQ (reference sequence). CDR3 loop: CASSRPASGRYNEQFF. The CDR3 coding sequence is TGTGCCAGCAGCCGGCCAGCTAGCGGGAGGTACAATGAGCAGTTCTTC.

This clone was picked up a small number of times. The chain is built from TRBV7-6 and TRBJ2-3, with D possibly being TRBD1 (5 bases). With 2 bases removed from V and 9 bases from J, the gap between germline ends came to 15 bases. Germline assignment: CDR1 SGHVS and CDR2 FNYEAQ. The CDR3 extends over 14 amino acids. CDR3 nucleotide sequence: TGTGCCAGCAGCTTAATGGGTTCTGGGGCAACGCAGTATTTT. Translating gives CASSLMGSGATQYF.

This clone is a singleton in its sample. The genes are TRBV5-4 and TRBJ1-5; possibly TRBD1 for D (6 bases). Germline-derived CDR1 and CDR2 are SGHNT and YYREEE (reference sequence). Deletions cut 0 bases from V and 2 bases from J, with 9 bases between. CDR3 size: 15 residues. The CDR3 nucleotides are TGTGCCAGCAGCTTGGGGGGGCGCGGCAATCAGCCCCAGCATTTT. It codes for CASSLGGRGNQPQHF.

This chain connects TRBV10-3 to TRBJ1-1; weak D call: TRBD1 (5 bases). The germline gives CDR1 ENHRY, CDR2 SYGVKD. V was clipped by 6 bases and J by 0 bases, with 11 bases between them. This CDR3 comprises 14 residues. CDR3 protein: CAIRRGDLNTEAFF. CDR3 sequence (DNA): TGTGCCATCAGGCGTGGGGACTTGAACACTGAAGCTTTCTTT.

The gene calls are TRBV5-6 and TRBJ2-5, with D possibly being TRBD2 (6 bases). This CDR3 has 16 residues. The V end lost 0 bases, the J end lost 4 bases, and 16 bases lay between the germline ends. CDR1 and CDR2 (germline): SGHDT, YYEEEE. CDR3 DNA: TGTGCCAGCAGCTTGGAGTTTCGGGGGTTTGGAGAGACCCAGTACTTC. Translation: CASSLEFRGFGETQYF.

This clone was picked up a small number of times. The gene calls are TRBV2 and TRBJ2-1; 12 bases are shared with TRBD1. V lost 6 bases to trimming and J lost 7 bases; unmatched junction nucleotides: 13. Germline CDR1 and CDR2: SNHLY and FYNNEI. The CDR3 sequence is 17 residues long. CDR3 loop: CASRHGTGGSTRNEQFF. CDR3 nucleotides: TGTGCCAGCAGACACGGGACAGGGGGCTCTACTAGGAATGAGCAGTTCTTC.

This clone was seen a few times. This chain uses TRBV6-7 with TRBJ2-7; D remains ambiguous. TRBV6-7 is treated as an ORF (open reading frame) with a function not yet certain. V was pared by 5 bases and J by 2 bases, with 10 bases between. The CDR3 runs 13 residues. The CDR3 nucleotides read TGTGCCAGCAGTCATACCCTACCCTACGAGCAGTACTTC. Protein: CASSHTLPYEQYF.

CDR3 DNA: TGTGCCAGCTCGAGGATCGAGGACTACCTCAGCACAGATACGCAGTATTTT. It is translated as CASSRIEDYLSTDTQYF. V is TRBV18 and J is TRBJ2-3, with TRBD2 as a possible D gene (6 bases). The CDR3 has 17 residues. CDR1 and CDR2 from the germline V gene are KGHSH and LQKENI. Trimming took 6 bases from V and 0 from J, leaving 19 bases between them. Based on the CDR3 plus reference TRBV18 and TRBJ2-3, the full variable domain is NAGVMQNPRHLVRRRGQEARLRCSPMKGHSHVYWYRQLPEEGLKFMVYLQKENIIDESGMPKERFSAEFPKEGPSILRIQQVVRGDSAAYFCASSRIEDYLSTDTQYFGPGTRLTVL.

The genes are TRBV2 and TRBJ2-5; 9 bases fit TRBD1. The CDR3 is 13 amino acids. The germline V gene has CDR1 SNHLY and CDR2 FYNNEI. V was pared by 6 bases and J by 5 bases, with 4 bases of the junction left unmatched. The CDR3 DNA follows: TGTGCCAGCAGACCCGACAGGGGGGAGACCCAGTACTTC. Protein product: CASRPDRGETQYF.

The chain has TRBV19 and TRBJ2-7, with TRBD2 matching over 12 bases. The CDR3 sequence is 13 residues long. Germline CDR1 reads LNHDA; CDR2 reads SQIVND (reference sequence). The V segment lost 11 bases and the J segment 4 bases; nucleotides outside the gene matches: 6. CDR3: CASGTSGPYEQYF. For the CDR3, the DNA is TGTGCCTCTGGGACTAGCGGGCCTTACGAGCAGTACTTC. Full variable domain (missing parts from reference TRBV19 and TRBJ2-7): DGGITQSPKYLFRKEGQNVTLSCEQNLNHDAMYWYRQDPGQGLRLIYYSQIVNDFQKGDIAEGYSVSREKKESFPLTVTSAQKNPTAFYLCASGTSGPYEQYFGPGTRLTVT.

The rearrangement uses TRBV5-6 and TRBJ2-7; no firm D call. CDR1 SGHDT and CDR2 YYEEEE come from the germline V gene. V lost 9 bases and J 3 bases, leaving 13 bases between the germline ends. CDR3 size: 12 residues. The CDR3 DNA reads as TGTGCCACCTCGGTTCGATACTACGAGCAGTACTTC. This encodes CATSVRYYEQYF. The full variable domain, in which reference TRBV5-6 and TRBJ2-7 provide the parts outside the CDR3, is DAGVTQSPTHLIKTRGQQVTLRCSPKSGHDTVSWYQQALGQGPQFIFQYYEEEERQRGNFPDRFSGHQFPNYSSELNVNALLLGDSALYLCATSVRYYEQYFGPGTRLTVT.

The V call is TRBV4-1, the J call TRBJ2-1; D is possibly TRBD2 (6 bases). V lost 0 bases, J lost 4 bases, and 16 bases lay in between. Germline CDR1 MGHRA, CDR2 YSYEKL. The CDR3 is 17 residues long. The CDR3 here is CASSQDVTSRTYNEQFF. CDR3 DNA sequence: TGCGCCAGCAGCCAAGATGTAACTAGCAGAACATACAATGAGCAGTTCTTC.

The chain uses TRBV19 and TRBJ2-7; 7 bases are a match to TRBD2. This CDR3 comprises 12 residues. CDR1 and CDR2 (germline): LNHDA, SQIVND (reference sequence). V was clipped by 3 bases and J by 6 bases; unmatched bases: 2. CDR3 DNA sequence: TGTGCCAGTAGTATTTCGGGGGGCGAGCAGTACTTC. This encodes CASSISGGEQYF.

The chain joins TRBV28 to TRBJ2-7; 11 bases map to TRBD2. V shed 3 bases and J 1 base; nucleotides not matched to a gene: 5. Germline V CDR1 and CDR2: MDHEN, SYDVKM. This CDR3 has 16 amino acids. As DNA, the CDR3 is TGTGCCAGCAGTTTCCGACTAGCGGGACCGTCCTACGAGCAGTACTTC. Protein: CASSFRLAGPSYEQYF.

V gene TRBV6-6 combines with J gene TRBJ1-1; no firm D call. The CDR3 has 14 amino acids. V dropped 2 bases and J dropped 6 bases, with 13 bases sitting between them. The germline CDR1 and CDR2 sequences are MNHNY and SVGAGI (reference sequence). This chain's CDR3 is CASSYHPGGAEAFF. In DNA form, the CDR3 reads TGTGCCAGCAGTTACCACCCCGGCGGCGCTGAAGCTTTCTTT.

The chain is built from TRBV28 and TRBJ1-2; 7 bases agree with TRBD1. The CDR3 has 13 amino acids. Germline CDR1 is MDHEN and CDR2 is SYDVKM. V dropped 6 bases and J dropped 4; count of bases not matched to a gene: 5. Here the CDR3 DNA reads TGTGCCAGCAGCCCGGGACAGCTCTATGGCTACACCTTC. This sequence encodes CASSPGQLYGYTF.

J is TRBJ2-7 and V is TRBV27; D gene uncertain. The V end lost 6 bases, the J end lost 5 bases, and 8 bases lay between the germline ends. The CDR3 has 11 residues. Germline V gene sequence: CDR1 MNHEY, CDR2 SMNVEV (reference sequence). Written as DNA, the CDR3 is TGTGCCAGCAGCGGGTCGGACGAGCAGTACTTC. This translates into CASSGSDEQYF.